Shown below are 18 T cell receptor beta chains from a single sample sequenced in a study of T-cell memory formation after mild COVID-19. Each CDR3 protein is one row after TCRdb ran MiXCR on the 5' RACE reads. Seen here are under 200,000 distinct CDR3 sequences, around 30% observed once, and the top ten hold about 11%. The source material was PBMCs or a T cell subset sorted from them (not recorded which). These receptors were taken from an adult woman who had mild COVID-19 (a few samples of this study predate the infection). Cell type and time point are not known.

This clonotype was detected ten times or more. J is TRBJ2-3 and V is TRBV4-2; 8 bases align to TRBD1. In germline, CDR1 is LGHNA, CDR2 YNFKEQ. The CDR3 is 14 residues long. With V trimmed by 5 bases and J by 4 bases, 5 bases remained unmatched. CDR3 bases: TGTGCCAGCAGCTTGACAGGGGTAGCAGATACGCAGTATTTT. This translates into CASSLTGVADTQYF.

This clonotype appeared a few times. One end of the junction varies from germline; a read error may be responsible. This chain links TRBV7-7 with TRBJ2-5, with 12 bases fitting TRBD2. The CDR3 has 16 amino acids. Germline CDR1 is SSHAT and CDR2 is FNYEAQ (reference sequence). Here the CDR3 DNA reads TGTGCTAGCAGCCGTGGGCGGCTAGCGGGAGGGGAGACCCAGTACTTC. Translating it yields CASSRGRLAGGETQYF. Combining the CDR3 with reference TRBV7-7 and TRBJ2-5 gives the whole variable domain GAGVSQSPRYKVTKRGQDVTLRCDPISSHATLYWYQQALGQGPEFLTYFNYEAQPDKSGLPSDRFSAERPEGSISTLTIQRTEQRDSAMYRCASSRGRLAGGETQYFGPGTRLLVL.

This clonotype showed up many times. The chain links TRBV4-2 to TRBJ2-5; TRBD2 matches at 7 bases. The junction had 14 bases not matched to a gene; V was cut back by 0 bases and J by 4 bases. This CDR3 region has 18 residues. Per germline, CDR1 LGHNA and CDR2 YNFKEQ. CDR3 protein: CASSQDQGGLGARETQYF. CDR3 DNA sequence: TGTGCCAGCAGCCAAGATCAAGGAGGACTAGGGGCCCGAGAGACCCAGTACTTC.

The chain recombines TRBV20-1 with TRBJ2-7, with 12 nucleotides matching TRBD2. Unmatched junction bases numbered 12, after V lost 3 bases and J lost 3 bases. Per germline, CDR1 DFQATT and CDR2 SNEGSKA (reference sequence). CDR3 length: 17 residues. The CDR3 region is CSARRPHRTSGIYEQYF. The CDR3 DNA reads TGCAGTGCTAGGCGACCCCATCGGACTAGCGGGATCTACGAGCAGTACTTC.

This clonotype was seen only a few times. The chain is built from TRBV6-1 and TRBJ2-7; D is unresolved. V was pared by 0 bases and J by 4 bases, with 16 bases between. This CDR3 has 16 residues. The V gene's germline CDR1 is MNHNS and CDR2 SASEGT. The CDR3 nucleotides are TGTGCCAGCAGTGAAGCTCCCCCGCCACACGGTTACGAGCAGTACTTC. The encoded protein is CASSEAPPPHGYEQYF.

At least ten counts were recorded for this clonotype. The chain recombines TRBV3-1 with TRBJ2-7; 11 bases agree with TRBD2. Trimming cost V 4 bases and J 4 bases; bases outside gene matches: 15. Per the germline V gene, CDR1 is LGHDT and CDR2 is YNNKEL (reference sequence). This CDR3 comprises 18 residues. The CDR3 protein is CASSPSQVITSGRYEQYF. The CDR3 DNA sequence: TGTGCCAGCAGCCCGAGCCAGGTGATTACTAGCGGGAGATACGAGCAGTACTTC.

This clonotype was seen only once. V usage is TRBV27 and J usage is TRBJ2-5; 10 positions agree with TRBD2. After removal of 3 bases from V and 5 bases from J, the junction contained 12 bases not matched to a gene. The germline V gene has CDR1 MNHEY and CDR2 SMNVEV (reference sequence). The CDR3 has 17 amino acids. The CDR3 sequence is CASSLRGLAGARETQYF. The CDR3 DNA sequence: TGTGCCAGCAGTTTGCGAGGGCTAGCGGGGGCCAGGGAGACCCAGTACTTC.

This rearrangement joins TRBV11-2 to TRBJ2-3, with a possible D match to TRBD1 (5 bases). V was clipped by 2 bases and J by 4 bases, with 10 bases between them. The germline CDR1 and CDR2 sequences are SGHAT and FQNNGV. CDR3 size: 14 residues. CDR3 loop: CASSLFQGADTQYF. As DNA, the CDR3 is TGTGCCAGCAGCTTATTCCAGGGCGCAGATACGCAGTATTTT.

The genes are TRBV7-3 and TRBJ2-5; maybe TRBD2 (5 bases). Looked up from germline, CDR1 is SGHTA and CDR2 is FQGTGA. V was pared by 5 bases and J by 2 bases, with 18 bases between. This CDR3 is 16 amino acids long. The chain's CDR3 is CASSALGAGVQETQYF. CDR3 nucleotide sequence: TGTGCCAGCAGCGCCCTAGGTGCGGGTGTTCAAGAGACCCAGTACTTC.

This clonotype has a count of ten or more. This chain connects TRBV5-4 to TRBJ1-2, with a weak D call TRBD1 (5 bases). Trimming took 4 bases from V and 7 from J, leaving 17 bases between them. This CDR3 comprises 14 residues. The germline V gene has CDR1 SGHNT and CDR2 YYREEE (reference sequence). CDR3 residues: CASSDISVQGGYTF. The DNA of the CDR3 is TGTGCCAGCAGCGACATATCAGTTCAGGGTGGCTACACCTTC.

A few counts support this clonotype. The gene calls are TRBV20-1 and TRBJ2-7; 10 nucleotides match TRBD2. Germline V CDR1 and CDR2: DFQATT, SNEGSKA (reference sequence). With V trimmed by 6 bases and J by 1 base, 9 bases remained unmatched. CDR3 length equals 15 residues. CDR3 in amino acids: CSARKALAGSYEQYF. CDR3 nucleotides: TGCAGTGCCCGTAAGGCACTAGCGGGGTCCTACGAGCAGTACTTC.

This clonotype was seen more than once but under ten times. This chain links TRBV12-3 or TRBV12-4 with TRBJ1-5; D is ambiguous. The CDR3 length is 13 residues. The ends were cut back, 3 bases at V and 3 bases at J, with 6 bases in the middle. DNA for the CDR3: TGTGCCAGCAGTTTGTCCTACAATCAGCCCCAGCATTTT. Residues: CASSLSYNQPQHF.

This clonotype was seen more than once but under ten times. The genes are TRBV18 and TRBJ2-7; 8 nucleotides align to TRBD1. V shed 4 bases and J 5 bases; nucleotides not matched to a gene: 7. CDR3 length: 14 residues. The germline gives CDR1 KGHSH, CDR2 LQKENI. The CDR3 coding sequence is TGTGCCAGCTCACTCCGGGACAGGACCGACGAGCAGTACTTC. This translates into CASSLRDRTDEQYF. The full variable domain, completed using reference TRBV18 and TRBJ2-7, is NAGVMQNPRHLVRRRGQEARLRCSPMKGHSHVYWYRQLPEEGLKFMVYLQKENIIDESGMPKERFSAEFPKEGPSILRIQQVVRGDSAAYFCASSLRDRTDEQYFGPGTRLTVT.

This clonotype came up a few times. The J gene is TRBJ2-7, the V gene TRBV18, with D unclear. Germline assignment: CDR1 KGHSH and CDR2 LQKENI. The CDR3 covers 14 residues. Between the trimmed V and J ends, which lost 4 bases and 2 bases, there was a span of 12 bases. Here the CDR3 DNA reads TGTGCCAGCTCACGGGAAGACACTACCTACGAGCAGTACTTC. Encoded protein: CASSREDTTYEQYF. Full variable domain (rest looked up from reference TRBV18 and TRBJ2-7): NAGVMQNPRHLVRRRGQEARLRCSPMKGHSHVYWYRQLPEEGLKFMVYLQKENIIDESGMPKERFSAEFPKEGPSILRIQQVVRGDSAAYFCASSREDTTYEQYFGPGTRLTVT.

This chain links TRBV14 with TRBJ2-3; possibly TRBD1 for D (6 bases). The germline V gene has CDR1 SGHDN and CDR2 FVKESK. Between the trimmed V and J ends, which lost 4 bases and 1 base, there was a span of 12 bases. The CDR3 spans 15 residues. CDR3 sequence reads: CASSPRTVGTDTQYF. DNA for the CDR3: TGTGCCAGCAGCCCCCGGACAGTCGGCACAGATACGCAGTATTTT.

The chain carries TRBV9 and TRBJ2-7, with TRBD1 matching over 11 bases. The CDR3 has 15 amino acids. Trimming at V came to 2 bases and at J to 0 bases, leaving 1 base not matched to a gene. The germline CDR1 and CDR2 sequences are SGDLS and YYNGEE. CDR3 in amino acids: CASSVGTGGSYEQYF. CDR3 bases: TGTGCCAGCAGCGTCGGGACAGGGGGCTCCTACGAGCAGTACTTC.

The CDR3, as DNA: TGCAGTGCTAGAGACCGTAGCGGGAGAGAGTATTTT. It specifies CSARDRSGREYF. This chain connects TRBV20-1 to TRBJ2-3, with 9 bases fitting TRBD2. Germline values: CDR1 DFQATT, CDR2 SNEGSKA (reference sequence). The CDR3 has 12 amino acids. The trim removed 0 bases at V and 13 bases at J, leaving 5 bases unmatched.

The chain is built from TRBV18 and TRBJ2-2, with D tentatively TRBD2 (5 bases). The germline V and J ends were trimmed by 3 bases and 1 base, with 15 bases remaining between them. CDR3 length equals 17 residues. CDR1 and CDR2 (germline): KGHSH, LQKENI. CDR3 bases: TGTGCCAGCTCACCCCCCAGGCCCCGGGGGAACACCGGGGAGCTGTTTTTT. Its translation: CASSPPRPRGNTGELFF.